Listed here are 7 T cell receptor beta chains from one sample, sequenced in a study of cytomegalovirus exposure and HLA in healthy donors. PCR amplification relied on 60 Vbeta primers (plus 13 Jbeta primers). This table comes from immunoSEQ multiplex PCR, and its TCRdb copy is limited to in-frame clones, with some not included. The table has about 140,000 clones, approximately 71% seen once. The sample was PBMCs. The receptors here all came from a man aged 30-40 years in good health and CMV-seropositive.

This clone appeared a few times. The rearrangement links TRBV7-9 to TRBJ2-1; 10 bases agree with TRBD2. Trimming cost V 1 base and J 5 bases; bases outside gene matches: 5. Germline CDR1 and CDR2: SEHNR and FQNEAQ (reference sequence). The CDR3 loop spans 16 amino acids. The CDR3 loop reads CASSLEASGSHNEQFF. The DNA for the CDR3 is TGTGCCAGCAGCTTAGAGGCTAGCGGGAGCCACAATGAGCAGTTCTTC.

The V gene is TRBV7-2, the J gene TRBJ2-3, with D maybe TRBD2 (5 bases). CDR3 size: 18 residues. Germline V CDR1 and CDR2: SGHTA, FQGNSA. V lost 1 base, J lost 5 bases, and 22 bases lay in between. CDR3 region: CASSLGMKGSRFQDTQYF. CDR3 nucleotides: TGTGCCAGCAGCTTAGGTATGAAAGGGAGTAGATTCCAAGATACGCAGTATTTT.

The CDR3 nucleotides read TGTGCCAGCTCACCCAGACTAGCGGGAGGGCCAGAGCAGTACTTC. Amino acids: CASSPRLAGGPEQYF. The chain recombines TRBV18 with TRBJ2-7; 14 bases match TRBD2. This CDR3 contains 15 residues. With 3 bases clipped from V and 7 bases from J, the junction kept 5 bases outside the gene matches. CDR1 is KGHSH and CDR2 is LQKENI in the germline V gene.

CDR3 DNA sequence: TGTGCCAGCAGCCAAGGAGGCTCTGGAAACACCATATATTTT. Translating it yields CASSQGGSGNTIYF. The chain uses TRBV7-6 and TRBJ1-3, with D hard to call. Germline V CDR1 and CDR2: SGHVS, FNYEAQ. CDR3 length: 14 residues. V shed 5 bases and J shed 0 bases, with 8 bases lying between them.

The chain's CDR3 is CASSVGGQLFTGELFF. Here the CDR3 DNA reads TGTGCCAGCAGTGTTGGGGGACAGCTATTCACCGGGGAGCTGTTTTTT. The chain combines TRBV6-1 with TRBJ2-2; TRBD1 aligns across 7 bases. The V gene's germline CDR1 is MNHNS and CDR2 SASEGT. The V and J ends lost 4 bases and 4 bases, in that order; junction bases with no gene match: 9. The CDR3 totals 16 residues.

This sequence joins TRBV27 and TRBJ1-1; no firm D call. The CDR3 has 13 amino acids. CDR1 and CDR2 from the germline V gene are MNHEY and SMNVEV (reference sequence). V lost 6 bases, J lost 4 bases, and 12 bases lay in between. The CDR3 loop is CASRYGRGTEAFF. The CDR3 DNA sequence: TGTGCCAGCAGATACGGCCGGGGCACTGAAGCTTTCTTT.

The chain links TRBV27 to TRBJ1-2; maybe TRBD1 (6 bases). Germline CDR1 is MNHEY and CDR2 is SMNVEV (reference sequence). Trimming removed 6 bases at V and 3 bases at J, with 8 bases between. CDR3 length: 12 amino acids. CDR3 residues: CASRSGDYGYTF. CDR3 DNA sequence: TGTGCCAGCAGATCAGGGGACTATGGCTACACCTTC.